The 26 T cell receptor beta chains presented below share a single source sample, sequenced in a study of cytomegalovirus exposure and HLA in healthy donors. PCR amplification relied on 60 Vbeta primers (plus 13 Jbeta primers). The data were produced by immunoSEQ multiplex PCR, yet TCRdb's version contains in-frame clones alone and is incomplete. In the table there are fewer than 150,000 clones, around 75% of which are singletons. Sequenced: PBMCs. The receptors were sampled from a woman aged 25 to 39 in good health and CMV-seronegative.

This chain connects TRBV10-1 to TRBJ2-1; D is ambiguous. Trimming took off 2 bases at V and 2 bases at J, with 7 bases between the two ends. This CDR3 spans 14 amino acids. CDR1 and CDR2 (germline): WNHNN, SYGVQD (reference sequence). The CDR3 reads CASSENLAYNEQFF. The CDR3 bases are TGCGCCAGCAGTGAGAACTTGGCCTACAATGAGCAGTTCTTC.

The chain uses TRBV29-1 and TRBJ1-5, with D perhaps TRBD1 (5 bases). CDR1 SQVTM and CDR2 ANQGSEA come from the germline V gene. There are 14 residues in the CDR3. Trimming stripped 4 bases from V and 6 bases from J, with 16 bases between. The CDR3, as DNA: TGCAGCGTTGGGGGCAGCCTCCCAGGTCAGCCCCAGCATTTT. Translating it yields CSVGGSLPGQPQHF.

CDR3 sequence reads: CASLLSGNIQYF. The CDR3, as DNA: TGTGCCAGCCTCCTTAGCGGAAACATTCAGTACTTC. This chain uses TRBV2 with TRBJ2-4, with D maybe TRBD2 (6 bases). There are 12 residues in the CDR3. Germline V gene sequence: CDR1 SNHLY, CDR2 FYNNEI. V was cut by 8 bases and J by 6 bases, with 11 bases left in between.

About this clone itself: At one end, the junction sequence differs from germline, possibly due to a read error. This chain uses TRBV9 with TRBJ2-3; tentatively, D is TRBD2 (6 bases). From germline, CDR1 is SGDLS and CDR2 YYNGEE. The CDR3 consists of 13 residues. For the CDR3, the DNA is TGTGTCAGCAGCGCTGGACTATTGGATACGCAGTATTTT. Protein product: CVSSAGLLDTQYF.

J is TRBJ2-7 and V is TRBV7-2; tentative D call: TRBD1 (6 bases). Per germline, CDR1 SGHTA and CDR2 FQGNSA. CDR3 length: 15 residues. V gave up 0 bases and J gave up 2 bases, with 11 bases separating them. CDR3 sequence reads: CASSLASGAAYEQYV. For the CDR3, the DNA is TGTGCCAGCAGCTTAGCATCAGGGGCAGCCTACGAGCAGTACGTC.

Comments on this clone: Other DNA sequences within the sample encode an identical CDR3. V gene TRBV6-5 combines with J gene TRBJ2-3; the D gene is possibly TRBD2 (5 bases). Germline V gene data show CDR1 as MNHEY and CDR2 as SVGAGI. Between the trimmed V and J ends, which lost 10 bases and 8 bases, there was a span of 16 bases. The CDR3 totals 12 residues. DNA of the CDR3: TGTGCCATCGGAAGTCCCCGGGGTACGCAGTATTTT. It specifies CAIGSPRGTQYF.

The rearrangement links TRBV28 to TRBJ1-2; D might be TRBD1 (5 bases). With 3 bases removed from V and 4 bases from J, the gap between germline ends came to 9 bases. Per the germline V gene, CDR1 is MDHEN and CDR2 is SYDVKM. This CDR3 is built from 13 residues. The CDR3 coding sequence is TGTGCCAGCAGTTTTGGGGGGGGCTATGGCTACACCTTC. It specifies CASSFGGGYGYTF.

The chain has TRBV5-1 and TRBJ1-6; D may be TRBD1 (6 bases). Trimming took 4 bases from V and 5 from J, leaving 13 bases between them. Germline V gene data show CDR1 as SGHRS and CDR2 as YFSETQ. The CDR3 spans 15 residues. CDR3 sequence (DNA): TGCGCCAGCAGCCCGCGGGGGGCGCATAATTCACCCCTCCACTTT. It yields the protein CASSPRGAHNSPLHF.

In its sample, this clone was seen a few times. The V gene is TRBV9, the J gene TRBJ2-3, with TRBD1 matching over 10 bases. The trim removed 6 bases at V and 5 bases at J, leaving 6 bases unmatched. This CDR3 is built from 14 residues. Per the germline V gene, CDR1 is SGDLS and CDR2 is YYNGEE. The CDR3 loop reads CASNDRGQEDTQYF. DNA of the CDR3: TGTGCCAGCAACGACAGGGGGCAGGAAGATACGCAGTATTTT.

This clone appeared a few times. V gene TRBV7-9 combines with J gene TRBJ2-2; 11 positions match TRBD2. The CDR3 extends over 16 amino acids. Germline assignment: CDR1 SEHNR and CDR2 FQNEAQ (reference sequence). The ends lost 7 bases at V and 2 bases at J; junction bases unmatched: 6. In DNA form, the CDR3 reads TGTGCCAGCACCTTGGGACTAGCGGATAACACCGGGGAGCTGTTTTTT. Translated, it gives CASTLGLADNTGELFF. Filled out from reference TRBV7-9 and TRBJ2-2, the complete variable domain reads DTGVSQNPRHKITKRGQNVTFRCDPISEHNRLYWYRQTLGQGPEFLTYFQNEAQLEKSRLLSDRFSAERPKGSFSTLEIQRTEQGDSAMYLCASTLGLADNTGELFFGEGSRLTVL.

CDR3 nucleotides: TGCGCCAGCAGCCAAGAAGGAGGGGCAGATACGCAGTATTTT. This encodes CASSQEGGADTQYF. V gene TRBV4-1 combines with J gene TRBJ2-3; tentative D call: TRBD2 (6 bases). CDR3 length: 14 residues. Germline V gives CDR1 MGHRA, CDR2 YSYEKL. Trimming pared 0 bases from V and 4 bases from J, leaving 8 bases between.

The CDR3 region has the DNA TGTGCCAGCAGCTTAAACAGGGGGCCTTTGGCAGATACGCAGTATTTT. Translation gives CASSLNRGPLADTQYF. The gene calls are TRBV7-3 and TRBJ2-3; 9 nucleotides line up with TRBD1. The germline gives CDR1 SGHTA, CDR2 FQGTGA. The CDR3 covers 16 residues. V lost 1 base and J lost 4; bases outside the gene matches: 6. Together with reference TRBV7-3 and TRBJ2-3, the CDR3 gives the full variable domain: GAGVSQTPSNKVTEKGKYVELRCDPISGHTALYWYRQSLGQGPEFLIYFQGTGAADDSGLPNDRFFAVRPEGSVSTLKIQRTERGDSAVYLCASSLNRGPLADTQYFGPGTRLTVL.

The chain has TRBV9 and TRBJ1-6; D uncertain. The V gene lost 4 bases and the J gene lost 9 bases, with 14 bases spanning the gap. CDR1 and CDR2 (germline): SGDLS, YYNGEE. CDR3 length: 14 residues. CDR3 in DNA: TGTGCCAGCAGCCCCGGAGGGTCGAGTTCACCCCTCCACTTT. Its translation is CASSPGGSSSPLHF.

J is TRBJ2-4 and V is TRBV11-2; TRBD1 agrees at 7 bases. CDR3 length: 16 residues. V gave up 2 bases and J gave up 0 bases; unmatched junction bases: 4. Looked up from germline, CDR1 is SGHAT and CDR2 is FQNNGV. The CDR3 protein is CASSLRQGVAKNIQYF. Here the CDR3 DNA reads TGTGCCAGCAGCTTACGGCAGGGGGTAGCCAAAAACATTCAGTACTTC.

The V and J genes are TRBV5-1 and TRBJ1-1; D is perhaps TRBD1 (5 bases). Germline V gives CDR1 SGHRS, CDR2 YFSETQ. This CDR3 has 14 amino acids. Trimming cost V 0 bases and J 6 bases, with 12 bases left between them. The CDR3 DNA follows: TGCGCCAGCAGCTTGGCCGGGGGGAATCCTGAAGCTTTCTTT. It codes for CASSLAGGNPEAFF.

This clone has just a few counts. The V call is TRBV30, the J call TRBJ2-5, with unresolved D. V was shortened by 0 bases and J by 4 bases, with 6 bases between the two germline ends. The CDR3 runs 12 residues. Per germline, CDR1 GTSNPN and CDR2 SVGIG (reference sequence). CDR3 nucleotides: TGTGCCTGGAGTGTTGGCTCAGAGACCCAGTACTTC. As protein: CAWSVGSETQYF.

J is TRBJ1-1 and V is TRBV7-3; 10 positions match TRBD1. The CDR3 length is 14 residues. J gave up 2 bases and V 5 bases, and 2 bases lay outside the gene matches. The V gene's germline CDR1 is SGHTA and CDR2 FQGTGA. The chain's CDR3 is CASSMTGGNTEAFF. CDR3 DNA: TGTGCCAGCAGCATGACAGGGGGCAACACTGAAGCTTTCTTT.

This clone was seen only a few times. The V gene is TRBV19, the J gene TRBJ2-5; 7 positions agree with TRBD2. Losses at the gene ends were 5 bases for V and 1 base for J; bases not matched to a gene: 4. The CDR3 has 14 amino acids. Germline CDR1 is LNHDA and CDR2 is SQIVND (reference sequence). The CDR3 sequence: CASSSASGQETQYF. CDR3 nucleotides: TGTGCCAGTAGTTCTGCTAGCGGCCAAGAGACCCAGTACTTC.

The V and J genes are TRBV2 and TRBJ2-5, with D perhaps matching TRBD1 (6 bases). The V end was cut by 6 bases, the J end by 1 base, with 9 bases between. This CDR3 contains 13 residues. The germline CDR1 and CDR2 sequences are SNHLY and FYNNEI. CDR3 coding DNA: TGTGCCAGCAGAAAGGACAGCCAAGAGACCCAGTACTTC. Its translation is CASRKDSQETQYF. The full variable domain, completed using reference TRBV2 and TRBJ2-5, is EPEVTQTPSHQVTQMGQEVILRCVPISNHLYFYWYRQILGQKVEFLVSFYNNEISEKSEIFDDQFSVERPDGSNFTLKIRSTKLEDSAMYFCASRKDSQETQYFGPGTRLLVL.

This clone was detected a few times. The chain joins TRBV11-2 to TRBJ2-5, with D possibly TRBD2 on 6 matching bases. Trimming shortened V by 4 bases and J by 3 bases, and 21 bases separated the two germline ends. The germline CDR1 and CDR2 sequences are SGHAT and FQNNGV. CDR3 length equals 17 residues. The CDR3 bases are TGTGCCAGCAGCTCATTCGGGACTCTCGGGGTTAAAGAGACCCAGTACTTC. Translated: CASSSFGTLGVKETQYF.

The gene calls are TRBV5-4 and TRBJ1-1; the match to TRBD1 covers 7 bases. Per germline, CDR1 SGHNT and CDR2 YYREEE (reference sequence). The CDR3 loop spans 13 amino acids. The V gene end was trimmed by 4 bases and the J gene end by 11 bases; junction bases not matched to a gene: 11. CDR3 coding DNA: TGTGCCAGCAGCCTGGAGGGTGCAGGGGGGGCTTTCTTT. This translates into CASSLEGAGGAFF.

The chain links TRBV6-1 to TRBJ1-2; D call uncertain. This CDR3 has 13 amino acids. The germline CDR1 and CDR2 sequences are MNHNS and SASEGT. The ends were cut back, 6 bases at V and 5 bases at J, with 13 bases in the middle. CDR3 sequence: CASRVSGMYGYTF. CDR3 nucleotides: TGTGCCAGCAGAGTTTCGGGGATGTATGGCTACACCTTC.

The chain recombines TRBV7-9 with TRBJ1-3; 7 bases agree with TRBD1. Germline V CDR1 and CDR2: SEHNR, FQNEAQ (reference sequence). Trimming removed 5 bases from V and 3 bases from J; junction bases left unmatched: 10. The CDR3 spans 16 residues. DNA of the CDR3: TGTGCCAGCAGCCCAACGATGACAGGGTTTGGAAACACCATATATTTT. Its translation: CASSPTMTGFGNTIYF.

This chain joins TRBV5-1 and TRBJ1-2, with D unresolved. Germline V gene lookup returns CDR1 SGHRS and CDR2 YFSETQ. V was pared by 0 bases and J by 2 bases, with 8 bases between. This CDR3 spans 14 amino acids. CDR3 sequence: CASSLARGNYGYTF. The CDR3 DNA follows: TGCGCCAGCAGCTTGGCTCGGGGAAACTATGGCTACACCTTC.

This sequence joins TRBV7-2 and TRBJ1-3, with D possibly TRBD1 on 5 matching bases. Germline V gives CDR1 SGHTA, CDR2 FQGNSA. The CDR3 extends over 14 amino acids. Between the trimmed V and J ends, which lost 3 bases and 8 bases, there was a span of 14 bases. The DNA of the CDR3 is TGTGCCAGCAGCTTCCAGGGTTTCATGGACACCATATATTTT. The encoded protein is CASSFQGFMDTIYF.

The rearrangement uses TRBV19 and TRBJ2-1; 9 nucleotides align to TRBD1. V lost 3 bases to trimming and J lost 4 bases; unmatched junction nucleotides: 4. CDR3 length: 15 residues. Germline V CDR1 and CDR2: LNHDA, SQIVND (reference sequence). This CDR3 is CASSMGQGQYNEQFF. CDR3 nucleotide sequence: TGTGCCAGTAGTATGGGACAGGGCCAATACAATGAGCAGTTCTTC. The entire variable domain, with the rest obtained from reference TRBV19 and TRBJ2-1, is as follows: DGGITQSPKYLFRKEGQNVTLSCEQNLNHDAMYWYRQDPGQGLRLIYYSQIVNDFQKGDIAEGYSVSREKKESFPLTVTSAQKNPTAFYLCASSMGQGQYNEQFFGPGTRLTVL.